One and the same sample provided the 2 T cell receptor beta chains below, sequenced in a study of T cell responses to AZD1222 COVID-19 vaccine. TCRdb's table, derived via immunoSEQ multiplex PCR, lists solely in-frame clones and lacks some. This sample has 250,000 to 300,000 clones, with around 93% found just once. The source was peripheral blood, collected 28 days after the second AZD1222 dose. The origin of the receptors is an adult who received the AZD1222 COVID-19 vaccine.

V gene TRBV6-1 combines with J gene TRBJ1-5, with D unclear. The CDR3 has 12 amino acids. Germline V gives CDR1 MNHNS, CDR2 SASEGT. V was pared by 2 bases and J by 5 bases, with 4 bases between. The chain's CDR3 is CASSERHQPQHF. CDR3 in DNA: TGTGCCAGCAGTGAAAGACATCAGCCCCAGCATTTT.

The V gene is TRBV4-3, the J gene TRBJ2-7; tentative D call: TRBD2 (6 bases). The CDR3 spans 13 residues. V lost 0 bases, J lost 6 bases, and 9 bases lay in between. Germline CDR1 reads LGHNA; CDR2 reads YSLEER. The CDR3 nucleotides are TGCGCCAGCAGCCAAGAAGGAGGGCGCGAGCAGTACTTC. This encodes CASSQEGGREQYF.